These 24 T cell receptor beta chains originate from one sample sequenced in a study of cytomegalovirus exposure and HLA in healthy donors. Primers: 60 Vbeta forward and 13 Jbeta reverse. The table came from immunoSEQ multiplex PCR; TCRdb's copy has only in-frame clones and leaves some out. The sample features roughly 40,000 clones, with 4% in its top ten. Sequencing used PBMCs. These receptors all come from a male donor in good health and CMV-seronegative.

The chain links TRBV5-1 to TRBJ1-2, with 7 bases matching TRBD1. The CDR3 spans 13 residues. Germline V lookup: CDR1 SGHRS, CDR2 YFSETQ. J lost 7 bases, V lost 0 bases, and 3 bases had no gene match. The CDR3 spells CASSLEGARGYTF. In DNA form, the CDR3 reads TGCGCCAGCAGCTTGGAGGGGGCGCGTGGCTACACCTTC.

The J gene is TRBJ2-5, the V gene TRBV13, with TRBD1 matching 11 bases. The assigned J gene may be wrong: the sequence end matches TRBJ2-7 better. The CDR3 runs to 15 residues. Looked up from germline, CDR1 is PRHDT and CDR2 is FYEKMQ (reference sequence). The CDR3 loop is CASSRPGQGVSEQYF. For the CDR3, the DNA is TGTGCCAGCAGTCGCCCGGGACAGGGGGTCAGCGAGCAGTACTTC.

V and J are TRBV19 and TRBJ2-5, with a possible D match to TRBD2 (5 bases). Between the trimmed V and J ends, which lost 7 bases and 3 bases, there was a span of 12 bases. Per the germline V gene, CDR1 is LNHDA and CDR2 is SQIVND (reference sequence). The CDR3 is made up of 13 amino acids. The CDR3 reads CASKPRGKETQYF. In DNA form, the CDR3 reads TGTGCCAGTAAGCCCAGAGGGAAAGAGACCCAGTACTTC. The whole variable domain, remainder taken from reference TRBV19 and TRBJ2-5, is DGGITQSPKYLFRKEGQNVTLSCEQNLNHDAMYWYRQDPGQGLRLIYYSQIVNDFQKGDIAEGYSVSREKKESFPLTVTSAQKNPTAFYLCASKPRGKETQYFGPGTRLLVL.

V is TRBV7-6 and J is TRBJ2-2, with D tentatively TRBD1 (5 bases). Germline CDR1 SGHVS, CDR2 FNYEAQ. The CDR3 covers 14 residues. V lost 6 bases and J lost 4, with 12 bases in between. DNA for the CDR3: TGTGCCAGCAGGGACGCCAGGGTCACCGGGGAGCTGTTTTTT. Encoded protein: CASRDARVTGELFF.

V is TRBV10-2 and J is TRBJ1-1; 7 bases map to TRBD1. With V trimmed by 4 bases and J by 5 bases, 4 bases remained unmatched. The CDR3 runs to 13 residues. CDR1 and CDR2 from the germline V gene are WSHSY and SAAADI. CDR3 region: CASSVAGGTEAFF. The CDR3 region has the DNA TGCGCCAGCAGTGTTGCAGGGGGAACTGAAGCTTTCTTT.

Turning to this clone: Distinct nucleotide sequences in the sample also encode this CDR3. This sequence joins TRBV7-9 and TRBJ1-2, with no clear D. CDR3 size: 13 residues. V was trimmed by 1 base and J by 7 bases, leaving 10 bases between them. The germline CDR1 and CDR2 sequences are SEHNR and FQNEAQ (reference sequence). CDR3 nucleotide sequence: TGTGCCAGCAGCTTAGATCGGGGTCGTGGCTACACCTTC. Encoded protein: CASSLDRGRGYTF.

The chain employs TRBV7-9 and TRBJ1-1; 11 nucleotides match TRBD1. Losses at the gene ends were 11 bases for V and 7 bases for J; bases not matched to a gene: 9. Germline-derived CDR1 and CDR2 are SEHNR and FQNEAQ (reference sequence). This CDR3 comprises 13 residues. The CDR3 spells CAADRGHSNEAFF. In nucleotides, the CDR3 is TGTGCCGCGGACAGGGGGCACTCGAATGAAGCTTTCTTT.

V usage is TRBV7-6 and J usage is TRBJ2-2, with D uncertain. Germline CDR1 and CDR2: SGHVS and FNYEAQ. CDR3 size: 16 residues. V dropped 2 bases and J dropped 1 base, with 11 bases sitting between them. The CDR3 DNA is TGTGCCAGCAGCTTACACTTACTCTTGAACACCGGGGAGCTGTTTTTT. The encoded protein is CASSLHLLLNTGELFF.

This rearrangement joins TRBV5-1 to TRBJ2-3; 7 bases agree with TRBD1. CDR1 is SGHRS, CDR2 YFSETQ, per germline. The CDR3 runs to 14 residues. Unmatched junction bases numbered 4, after V lost 0 bases and J lost 6 bases. CDR3 bases: TGCGCCAGCAGCTTGGAGGGGGCGTCGGATACGCAGTATTTT. Translation: CASSLEGASDTQYF.

This chain connects TRBV5-1 to TRBJ1-4; D remains unclear. CDR1 and CDR2 from the germline V gene are SGHRS and YFSETQ. This CDR3 is built from 14 residues. V was clipped by 0 bases and J by 0 bases, with 3 bases between them. This CDR3 reads CASSLGATNEKLFF. The CDR3 DNA reads as TGCGCCAGCAGCTTGGGAGCAACTAATGAAAAACTGTTTTTT.

The chain carries TRBV13 and TRBJ1-1; weak D call: TRBD1 (5 bases). The V end was cut by 7 bases, the J end by 5 bases, with 14 bases between. This CDR3 comprises 13 residues. Germline values: CDR1 PRHDT, CDR2 FYEKMQ (reference sequence). The chain's CDR3 is CASTNGRETEAFF. The CDR3 DNA sequence: TGTGCCAGCACCAATGGCAGGGAAACTGAAGCTTTCTTT.

Worth noting for this clone: The same CDR3 is also encoded by other DNA sequences in this sample. V is TRBV4-2 and J is TRBJ1-5; 9 positions match TRBD1. The germline gives CDR1 LGHNA, CDR2 YNFKEQ. This CDR3 contains 15 residues. Trimming cost V 0 bases and J 7 bases; bases outside gene matches: 4. The CDR3 is CASSQEGQGGQPQHF. The CDR3 nucleotides read TGTGCCAGCAGCCAAGAGGGACAGGGAGGGCAGCCCCAGCATTTT.

The chain has TRBV6-1 and TRBJ1-1; TRBD1 aligns across 10 bases. The CDR3 is 15 amino acids. Trimming at V came to 5 bases and at J to 6 bases, leaving 9 bases not matched to a gene. Germline-derived CDR1 and CDR2 are MNHNS and SASEGT. The CDR3 spells CASSPGQGINPEAFF. In nucleotides, the CDR3 is TGTGCCAGCAGTCCGGGACAGGGGATTAATCCTGAAGCTTTCTTT.

The V gene is TRBV5-4, the J gene TRBJ2-6; weak D call: TRBD1 (5 bases). Between the trimmed V and J ends, which lost 4 bases and 2 bases, there was a span of 13 bases. The CDR3 totals 16 residues. The germline V gene has CDR1 SGHNT and CDR2 YYREEE (reference sequence). The CDR3 coding sequence is TGTGCCAGCAGCCCACCCCCAGGGACTGGGGCCAACGTCCTGACTTTC. It encodes CASSPPPGTGANVLTF.

The J gene is TRBJ2-5, the V gene TRBV25-1, with D maybe TRBD2 (6 bases). This CDR3 is built from 16 residues. Per the germline V gene, CDR1 is MGHDK and CDR2 is SYGVNS. Trimming pared 6 bases from V and 6 bases from J, leaving 23 bases between. The DNA for the CDR3 is TGTGCCAGCAGCTCTCTGGACGGGGGTGACGAGAAGACCCAGTACTTC. As protein: CASSSLDGGDEKTQYF.

The V call is TRBV7-9, the J call TRBJ2-7, with D tentatively TRBD2 (7 bases). CDR1 is SEHNR and CDR2 is FQNEAQ in the germline V gene (reference sequence). V was trimmed by 1 base and J by 7 bases, leaving 14 bases between them. The CDR3 has 14 amino acids. CDR3 sequence (DNA): TGTGCCAGCAGCTTAGTGGCGGGGGCACAGGAGCAGTACTTC. Protein product: CASSLVAGAQEQYF. Full variable domain (outside the CDR3, taken from reference TRBV7-9 and TRBJ2-7): DTGVSQNPRHKITKRGQNVTFRCDPISEHNRLYWYRQTLGQGPEFLTYFQNEAQLEKSRLLSDRFSAERPKGSFSTLEIQRTEQGDSAMYLCASSLVAGAQEQYFGPGTRLTVT.

This rearrangement joins TRBV2 to TRBJ2-2; D remains unclear. The CDR3 sequence is 13 residues long. Germline CDR1 reads SNHLY; CDR2 reads FYNNEI. Deletions cut 3 bases from V and 6 bases from J, with 8 bases between. As DNA, the CDR3 is TGTGCCAGCAGTGACCATGCGCCCGGGGAGCTGTTTTTT. Residues: CASSDHAPGELFF.

The J gene is TRBJ2-3, the V gene TRBV7-2; weak D call: TRBD2 (6 bases). The CDR3 runs to 15 residues. Germline V gives CDR1 SGHTA, CDR2 FQGNSA. V lost 1 base, J lost 7 bases, and 15 bases lay in between. The CDR3 nucleotides are TGTGCCAGCAGCTTAGGGGGCGGGGAGGTGAATACGCAGTATTTT. Amino acid sequence: CASSLGGGEVNTQYF.

The chain links TRBV7-9 to TRBJ2-5, with 9 bases identical to TRBD1. There are 14 residues in the CDR3. Germline-derived CDR1 and CDR2 are SEHNR and FQNEAQ (reference sequence). V was pared by 5 bases and J by 5 bases, with 6 bases of the junction left unmatched. The CDR3 region is CASSRTGVRETQYF. CDR3 in DNA: TGTGCCAGCAGCCGGACAGGGGTCCGGGAGACCCAGTACTTC.

The J gene is TRBJ1-4, the V gene TRBV15; 8 positions match TRBD1. Per germline, CDR1 LNHNV and CDR2 YYDKDF (reference sequence). Trimming at V came to 4 bases and at J to 8 bases, leaving 9 bases not matched to a gene. CDR3 length: 15 amino acids. The CDR3 sequence: CATSNDRGPFEKLFF. CDR3 nucleotide sequence: TGTGCCACCAGCAACGACAGGGGCCCTTTCGAAAAACTGTTTTTT.

DNA of the CDR3: TGCGCCAGCAGCCAAGACTACGGGTGGGGCTACACCTTC. Amino acids: CASSQDYGWGYTF. The gene calls are TRBV4-1 and TRBJ1-2; D is unresolved. V was shortened by 0 bases and J by 8 bases, with 10 bases between the two germline ends. From germline, CDR1 is MGHRA and CDR2 YSYEKL. The CDR3 is 13 amino acids.

This rearrangement joins TRBV7-3 to TRBJ2-3; 7 nucleotides agree with TRBD1. From germline, CDR1 is SGHTA and CDR2 FQGTGA. The J segment lost 5 bases and the V segment lost 5 bases, leaving 4 bases of the junction unmatched. The CDR3 is 13 amino acids. CDR3 coding DNA: TGTGCCAGCAGCGAATGGGACAGAGATACGCAGTATTTT. Protein sequence: CASSEWDRDTQYF.

The J gene is TRBJ2-3, the V gene TRBV5-4, with D unresolved. Germline lookup yields CDR1 SGHNT and CDR2 YYREEE (reference sequence). The ends were cut back, 5 bases at V and 1 base at J, with 14 bases in the middle. The CDR3 covers 15 residues. CDR3 in DNA: TGTGCCAGCAGTCCCAAGAGTCTTGGCACAGATACGCAGTATTTT. Residues: CASSPKSLGTDTQYF.

This chain connects TRBV7-9 to TRBJ2-1; D may be TRBD1 (5 bases). V was shortened by 5 bases and J by 9 bases, with 14 bases between the two germline ends. This CDR3 is 13 amino acids long. Germline-derived CDR1 and CDR2 are SEHNR and FQNEAQ (reference sequence). The CDR3 nucleotides read TGTGCCAGCAGCCCCAGGGTAGGGGTTGAGCAGTTCTTC. The encoded protein is CASSPRVGVEQFF.